This TCR beta chain was sequenced during a study of neurological immune-mediated disorders. This CDR3 spans 10 amino acids. Per germline, CDR1 SGDLS and CDR2 YYNGEE. V gave up 7 bases and J gave up 5 bases, with 7 bases separating them. Notes on the study in general: When the repertoires were grouped phylogenetically, those of 18 of the 34 multiple sclerosis patients came together in a single cluster of related CDR3 sequences, which points to a possible repertoire-level signature.

This clonotype was recorded many times. Its matching antigen is unknown. TCRdb re-derived calls from the 5' RACE reads in MiXCR, one entry per CDR3 protein. In the table there are approximately 74,000 distinct CDR3 sequences, 5.2% of which are singletons. J is TRBJ2-7 and V is TRBV9; D may be TRBD1 (5 bases). This clonotype originated in a man aged 18-30 years with multiple sclerosis. The specimen was PBMCs. CDR3 residues: CASPGNEQYF. The CDR3 bases are TGTGCCAGCCCAGGGAACGAGCAGTACTTC.